One and the same sample provided the 28 T cell receptor beta chains below, sequenced in a study of metastatic and nonmetastatic thyroid tumors. MiXCR was used by TCRdb to re-call the PCR reads. The repertoire holds some 31,000 clones, around a sixth seen once, with just under 7% in the top ten. All patients were treatment-naive before thyroid surgery. Source material: blood. These receptors originate from a female donor with papillary thyroid cancer or a benign thyroid nodule (not recorded which). Some clones in this sample may be carry-over from other donors' samples.

V gene TRBV9 combines with J gene TRBJ2-5; 7 bases line up with TRBD2. The CDR3 is made up of 14 amino acids. CDR1 is SGDLS and CDR2 is YYNGEE in the germline V gene. The CDR3 loop reads CSGSLGGYQETQYF. DNA for the CDR3: TGTTCCGGCAGCCTGGGGGGGTACCAAGAGACCCAGTACTTC.

A note on this clone: Compared with germline, one end of the junction differs, possibly owing to a read error. The chain uses TRBV2 and TRBJ2-3, with 8 bases that match TRBD2. This CDR3 region has 16 residues. In germline, CDR1 is SNHLY, CDR2 FYNNEI. The CDR3 is CASRAVLAASTDTQYF. CDR3 nucleotide sequence: TGTGCCAGCAGGGCCGTACTAGCGGCTAGCACAGATACTCAGTATTTT.

Note on this clone: The junction does not match germline at one end; this may be a read error. The chain combines TRBV28 with TRBJ2-6; possibly TRBD2 for D (6 bases). The CDR3 contains 17 residues. The germline gives CDR1 MDHEN, CDR2 SYDVKM. CDR3 in DNA: TGTGCCAGCATGGAGGGCCCCGCGGGCGCTGTGGCCAACTTCCTGACTTTC. It codes for CASMEGPAGAVANFLTF.

This clone came up many times. The chain couples TRBV4-1 to TRBJ2-7, with a tentative D call TRBD1 (6 bases). V dropped 3 bases and J dropped 2 bases, with 8 bases sitting between them. Germline-derived CDR1 and CDR2 are MGHRA and YSYEKL. There are 13 residues in the CDR3. The CDR3 region has the DNA TGCGCCAGCAGCCACGGGGACACCTACGAGCAGTACTTC. This encodes CASSHGDTYEQYF.

Ten or more counts support this clone. V usage is TRBV20-1 and J usage is TRBJ2-1; no reliable D call. This CDR3 contains 11 residues. Germline loops: CDR1 DFQATT, CDR2 SNEGSKA (reference sequence). The V gene lost 3 bases and the J gene lost 9 bases, with 9 bases spanning the gap. The CDR3 region is CSASPAPEQFF. CDR3 DNA sequence: TGCAGTGCTAGCCCAGCGCCTGAGCAGTTCTTC.

This clone showed up many times. This chain uses TRBV3-1 with TRBJ2-1; D is unclear. V was trimmed by 0 bases and J by 7 bases, leaving 4 bases between them. There are 12 residues in the CDR3. In germline, CDR1 is LGHDT, CDR2 YNNKEL (reference sequence). The CDR3 here is CASSQEGNEQFF. CDR3 in DNA: TGTGCCAGCAGCCAAGAGGGAAATGAGCAGTTCTTC.

In this sample, this clone turned up many times. A single base separates this from a much larger clone, so it may be a read error. The genes are TRBV11-2 and TRBJ2-1; TRBD2 matches 7 bases. With 5 bases clipped from V and 5 bases from J, the junction kept 12 bases outside the gene matches. This CDR3 comprises 16 residues. The V gene's germline CDR1 is SGHAT and CDR2 FQNNGV. CDR3 nucleotides: TGTGCCAGCAGCCTTACCTGGCGGGGGTCCGACAATGAGCAGTTCTTC. Translation: CASSLTWRGSDNEQFF.

This clone was seen at least ten times. The chain links TRBV5-1 to TRBJ2-1; 12 bases fit TRBD2. Germline V gene lookup returns CDR1 SGHRS and CDR2 YFSETQ. The ends lost 3 bases at V and 4 bases at J; junction bases unmatched: 5. The CDR3 sequence is 16 residues long. CDR3 sequence reads: CASSSQGLAGYNEQFF. CDR3 DNA: TGCGCCAGCAGCTCCCAGGGACTAGCGGGTTACAATGAGCAGTTCTTC.

Many counts were recorded for this clone. The chain recombines TRBV5-1 with TRBJ1-2, with a possible D match to TRBD1 (5 bases). Germline V gene sequence: CDR1 SGHRS, CDR2 YFSETQ. V lost 5 bases, J lost 0 bases, and 14 bases lay in between. CDR3 length: 15 residues. CDR3 nucleotide sequence: TGCGCCAGCAGGATTGGGACGGAAACTAACTATGGCTACACCTTC. Encoded protein: CASRIGTETNYGYTF. The full variable domain, with the rest looked up from reference TRBV5-1 and TRBJ1-2, is KAGVTQTPRYLIKTRGQQVTLSCSPISGHRSVSWYQQTPGQGLQFLFEYFSETQRNKGNFPGRFSGRQFSNSRSEMNVSTLELGDSALYLCASRIGTETNYGYTFGSGTRLTVV.

V is TRBV15 and J is TRBJ1-4, with D hard to call. V was shortened by 7 bases and J by 5 bases, with 5 bases between the two germline ends. There are 11 residues in the CDR3. Germline CDR1 and CDR2: LNHNV and YYDKDF (reference sequence). The CDR3: CATILNEKLFF. For the CDR3, the DNA is TGTGCCACCATACTGAATGAAAAACTGTTTTTT.

This clone has ten or more counts. This may arise from a read error, as a much more abundant clone is one base away. The genes are TRBV2 and TRBJ2-1; 11 bases agree with TRBD2. The CDR3 runs 15 residues. V was pared by 5 bases and J by 5 bases, with 5 bases of the junction left unmatched. Germline V CDR1 and CDR2: SNHLY, FYNNEI. The CDR3 loop is CASSIPGLADNEQFF. The CDR3 DNA is TGTGCCAGCAGTATCCCGGGACTAGCGGACAATGAGCAGTTCTTC.

In this sample, this clone turned up many times. The V gene is TRBV27, the J gene TRBJ2-3, with TRBD2 matching 11 bases. The J segment lost 5 bases and the V segment lost 6 bases, leaving 7 bases of the junction unmatched. The CDR3 is 15 amino acids. Germline assignment: CDR1 MNHEY and CDR2 SMNVEV (reference sequence). The CDR3 DNA sequence: TGTGCCAGCAGCCCGACTAGCGGGATAAGAGATACGCAGTATTTT. This gives the protein CASSPTSGIRDTQYF.

Remarks on this clone: Compared with germline, one end of the junction differs, possibly owing to a read error. The CDR3 DNA reads as TGCGCCAGCAGCTTGGGGGACAGGGATGAGGGCCTCTTC. This sequence encodes CASSLGDRDEGLF. This rearrangement joins TRBV5-1 to TRBJ2-1; TRBD1 aligns across 9 bases. The CDR3 totals 13 residues. Germline lookup yields CDR1 SGHRS and CDR2 YFSETQ.

The V gene is TRBV5-1, the J gene TRBJ2-3; 8 nucleotides align to TRBD1. V was pared by 0 bases and J by 4 bases, with 7 bases of the junction left unmatched. The CDR3 has 16 residues. CDR1 and CDR2 (germline): SGHRS, YFSETQ. CDR3 nucleotides: TGCGCCAGCAGCTTGGGGGGGACAGGAGTCCCAGATACGCAGTATTTT. As protein: CASSLGGTGVPDTQYF. Full variable domain (outside the CDR3, taken from reference TRBV5-1 and TRBJ2-3): KAGVTQTPRYLIKTRGQQVTLSCSPISGHRSVSWYQQTPGQGLQFLFEYFSETQRNKGNFPGRFSGRQFSNSRSEMNVSTLELGDSALYLCASSLGGTGVPDTQYFGPGTRLTVL.

This clone was observed at least ten times. The chain joins TRBV18 to TRBJ2-1, with D perhaps assigned TRBD1 or TRBD2 (5 bases each). V lost 3 bases to trimming and J lost 6 bases, with 12 bases between them. CDR1 and CDR2 (germline): KGHSH, LQKENI. This CDR3 spans 14 amino acids. For the CDR3, the DNA is TGTGCCAGCTCACCCTGGGCTGGGGGCAATGAGCAGTTCTTC. It specifies CASSPWAGGNEQFF.

The sample holds one count of this clone. The J gene is TRBJ2-2, the V gene TRBV18, with a tentative D call TRBD2 (6 bases). V was pared by 2 bases and J by 3 bases, with 10 bases between. The CDR3 is made up of 15 amino acids. CDR1 and CDR2 from the germline V gene are KGHSH and LQKENI. The CDR3 region is CASSPGTDYTGELFF. The CDR3 DNA is TGTGCCAGCTCACCAGGGACTGATTACACCGGGGAGCTGTTTTTT. Complete variable domain (other parts from reference TRBV18 and TRBJ2-2): NAGVMQNPRHLVRRRGQEARLRCSPMKGHSHVYWYRQLPEEGLKFMVYLQKENIIDESGMPKERFSAEFPKEGPSILRIQQVVRGDSAAYFCASSPGTDYTGELFFGEGSRLTVL.

V gene TRBV6-5 combines with J gene TRBJ1-2; TRBD1 might be the D (6 bases). Germline V CDR1 and CDR2: MNHEY, SVGAGI. Trimming left V 7 bases short and J 7 bases short, with 22 bases between. The CDR3 is made up of 15 amino acids. The CDR3 reads CASISLTGHTGGYTF. CDR3 DNA sequence: TGTGCCAGCATTTCTTTGACAGGCCACACCGGTGGCTACACCTTC.

This clone was recorded at least ten times. This chain joins TRBV28 and TRBJ1-1; unclear D gene. Germline values: CDR1 MDHEN, CDR2 SYDVKM. The CDR3 extends over 15 amino acids. Trimming shortened V by 5 bases and J by 4 bases, and 17 bases separated the two germline ends. CDR3 sequence: CASSRNPTAGTEAFF. The CDR3 bases are TGTGCCAGCAGTAGAAATCCCACAGCAGGCACTGAAGCTTTCTTT.

There are many counts of this clone. J is TRBJ2-7 and V is TRBV11-2, with 7 positions matching TRBD2. The V gene's germline CDR1 is SGHAT and CDR2 FQNNGV. With 4 bases clipped from V and 2 bases from J, the junction kept 8 bases outside the gene matches. The CDR3 is 15 amino acids. CDR3 coding DNA: TGTGCCAGCAGCTATTTCCTAGCGGAGGCCTACGAGCAGTACTTC. As protein: CASSYFLAEAYEQYF.

This clone came up many times. Other DNA sequences of this sample code for an identical CDR3. The chain couples TRBV20-1 to TRBJ2-3; weak D call: TRBD1 (5 bases). V dropped 0 bases and J dropped 0 bases, with 7 bases sitting between them. The CDR3 extends over 14 amino acids. The germline V gene has CDR1 DFQATT and CDR2 SNEGSKA (reference sequence). Written as DNA, the CDR3 is TGCAGTGCTAGAGATGGGGCCAGCACAGATACGCAGTATTTT. Protein product: CSARDGASTDTQYF.

Many counts were recorded for this clone. CDR3 nucleotide sequence: TGTGCCAGCAGCGCGACTAGCGGGAACACCGGGGAGCTGTTTTTT. Its protein is CASSATSGNTGELFF. The V call is TRBV7-3, the J call TRBJ2-2; 9 bases are shared with TRBD2. Per germline, CDR1 SGHTA and CDR2 FQGTGA. The CDR3 runs 15 residues. Trimming took 5 bases from V and 1 from J; bases not matched to a gene: 2. The full variable domain, rest sourced from reference TRBV7-3 and TRBJ2-2, is GAGVSQTPSNKVTEKGKYVELRCDPISGHTALYWYRQSLGQGPEFLIYFQGTGAADDSGLPNDRFFAVRPEGSVSTLKIQRTERGDSAVYLCASSATSGNTGELFFGEGSRLTVL.

Details on this clone: One end of the junction does not line up with germline, which may come from a read error. The sample contains more than one DNA sequence encoding this CDR3. The chain couples TRBV12-3 or TRBV12-4 to TRBJ1-1; 8 bases map to TRBD1. The CDR3 runs 14 residues. The CDR3 DNA reads TGTGCCAGCAGTTTAACAGGGGGTAACACTGAGGCTTTCTTT. It translates to CASSLTGGNTEAFF.

Within the sample, this clone is medium-sized. The gene calls are TRBV20-1 and TRBJ2-1; a weak D match, TRBD1 (6 bases). CDR1 DFQATT and CDR2 SNEGSKA come from the germline V gene (reference sequence). This CDR3 contains 16 residues. Trimming cost V 0 bases and J 2 bases, with 14 bases left between them. The CDR3 loop reads CSARDQGSHPYNEQFF. CDR3 nucleotide sequence: TGCAGTGCTAGAGATCAGGGGTCCCACCCCTACAATGAGCAGTTCTTC.

This clone was seen many times. This chain uses TRBV7-9 with TRBJ2-5; 13 bases are shared with TRBD2. Per the germline V gene, CDR1 is SEHNR and CDR2 is FQNEAQ (reference sequence). This CDR3 contains 16 residues. The V gene end was trimmed by 3 bases and the J gene end by 0 bases; junction bases not matched to a gene: 1. The CDR3 coding sequence is TGTGCCAGCAGCTTTGGGACTAGCGGGAACCAAGAGACCCAGTACTTC. Translating it yields CASSFGTSGNQETQYF. The full variable domain, completed using reference TRBV7-9 and TRBJ2-5, is DTGVSQNPRHKITKRGQNVTFRCDPISEHNRLYWYRQTLGQGPEFLTYFQNEAQLEKSRLLSDRFSAERPKGSFSTLEIQRTEQGDSAMYLCASSFGTSGNQETQYFGPGTRLLVL.

This clone was counted between two and nine times. The V gene is TRBV28, the J gene TRBJ2-7; D tentatively fits TRBD1 or TRBD2 (5 bases each). Deletions cut 5 bases from V and 5 bases from J, with 19 bases between. Germline V gene data show CDR1 as MDHEN and CDR2 as SYDVKM. CDR3 length: 15 amino acids. This CDR3 reads CASSAGRGPAHEQYF. CDR3 nucleotide sequence: TGTGCCAGCAGTGCTGGTCGGGGCCCCGCCCACGAGCAGTACTTC.

This clone was seen ten or more times. This may arise from a read error, as a much more abundant clone is one base away. V and J are TRBV28 and TRBJ1-1; 8 positions match TRBD1. Germline lookup yields CDR1 MDHEN and CDR2 SYDVKM. This CDR3 has 15 residues. CDR3 in DNA: TGTGCCAGCATTAGGGGGGGACAGGTTCTGACTGAAGCTCTCTTT. This encodes CASIRGGQVLTEALF.

This clone has just a few counts. The junction departs from germline at one end; a sequencing error may be responsible. The sample carries other DNA sequences with the same CDR3. This sequence joins TRBV29-1 and TRBJ2-7; D unclear. Germline V lookup: CDR1 SQVTM, CDR2 ANQGSEA. The CDR3 runs to 13 residues. The CDR3 coding sequence is TGCAGCGTCGTCGAGGACGAACCCTATGAGCAGTACTTC. Translating gives CSVVEDEPYEQYF.

This clone was found a few times. The rearrangement joins TRBV6-2 or TRBV6-3 to TRBJ2-1; perhaps TRBD1 as D (5 bases). V was pared by 3 bases and J by 8 bases, with 8 bases between. The CDR3 spans 12 residues. The germline V gene has CDR1 MNHEY and CDR2 SVGEGT. CDR3 coding DNA: TGTGCCAGCAGTTATAGGGGCGATGAGCAGTTCTTC. Amino acids: CASSYRGDEQFF.